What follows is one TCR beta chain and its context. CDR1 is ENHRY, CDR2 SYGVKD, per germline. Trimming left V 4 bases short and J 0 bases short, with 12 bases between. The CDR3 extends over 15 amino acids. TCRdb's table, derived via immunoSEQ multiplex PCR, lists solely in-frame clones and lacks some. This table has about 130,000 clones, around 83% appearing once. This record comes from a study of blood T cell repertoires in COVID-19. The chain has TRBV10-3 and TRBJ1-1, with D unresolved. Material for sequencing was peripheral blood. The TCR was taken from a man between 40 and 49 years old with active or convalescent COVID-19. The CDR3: CAISAGQTMNTEAFF. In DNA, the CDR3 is TGTGCCATCAGTGCAGGCCAGACCATGAACACTGAAGCTTTCTTT.